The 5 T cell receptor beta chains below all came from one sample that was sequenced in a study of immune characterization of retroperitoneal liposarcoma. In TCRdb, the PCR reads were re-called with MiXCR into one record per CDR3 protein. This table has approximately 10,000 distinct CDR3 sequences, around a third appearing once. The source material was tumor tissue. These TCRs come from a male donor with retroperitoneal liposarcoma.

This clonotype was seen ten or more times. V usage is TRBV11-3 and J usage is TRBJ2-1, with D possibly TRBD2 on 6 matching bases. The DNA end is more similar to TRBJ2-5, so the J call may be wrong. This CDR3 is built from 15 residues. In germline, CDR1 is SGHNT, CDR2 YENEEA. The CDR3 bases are TGTGCCAGCAGCTTAGGCGGGATAATCGGAGAGACCCAGTACTTC. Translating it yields CASSLGGIIGETQYF.

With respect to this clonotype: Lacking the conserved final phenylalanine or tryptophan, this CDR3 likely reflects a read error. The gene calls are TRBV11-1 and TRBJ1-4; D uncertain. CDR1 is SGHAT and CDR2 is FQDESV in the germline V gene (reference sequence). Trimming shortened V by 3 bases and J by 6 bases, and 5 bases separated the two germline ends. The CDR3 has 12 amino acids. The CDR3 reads CASSLVDEKLFL. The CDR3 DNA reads TGTGCCAGCAGCTTGGTGGATGAAAAACTGTTTCTT.

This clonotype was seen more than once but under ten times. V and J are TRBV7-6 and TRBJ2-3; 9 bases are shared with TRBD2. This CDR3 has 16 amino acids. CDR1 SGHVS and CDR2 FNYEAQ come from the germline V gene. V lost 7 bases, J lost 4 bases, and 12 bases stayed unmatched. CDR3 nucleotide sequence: TGTGCCAGCACCTCCGCGGGGCGGGAGGGCCCAGATACGCAGTATTTT. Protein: CASTSAGREGPDTQYF.

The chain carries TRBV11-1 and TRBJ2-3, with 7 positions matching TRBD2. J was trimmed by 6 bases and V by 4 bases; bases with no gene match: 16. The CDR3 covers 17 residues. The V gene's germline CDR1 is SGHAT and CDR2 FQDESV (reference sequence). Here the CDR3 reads CASSYGRTSLPLDTQYF. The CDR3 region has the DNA TGTGCCAGCAGCTACGGCCGGACTAGTCTCCCCCTCGATACGCAGTATTTT.

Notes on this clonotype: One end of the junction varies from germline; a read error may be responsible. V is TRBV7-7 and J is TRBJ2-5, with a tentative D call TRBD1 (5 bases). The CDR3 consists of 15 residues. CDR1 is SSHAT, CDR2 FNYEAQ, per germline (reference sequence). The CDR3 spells CASSPDSLSYNEQYF. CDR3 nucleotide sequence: TGTGCTAGCAGCCCCGACAGCCTCTCCTACAATGAGCAGTACTTC.